This TCR beta chain was captured by sequencing in a study of blood T cell repertoires in COVID-19. Study-wide context: Sources were T cells, B-cell-depleted T cells, or PBMCs; the material itself was cDNA or gDNA.

V lost 6 bases and J lost 3; bases outside the gene matches: 10. CDR1 is SGHDT and CDR2 is YYEEEE in the germline V gene. This CDR3 has 15 amino acids. Authors' methods: Amplified reference gene primers provided the basis for estimating nucleated cell counts. TCRdb's table, derived via immunoSEQ multiplex PCR, lists solely in-frame clones and lacks some. V and J calls and clone size are those listed in that table; D and trimming were worked out from the DNA. The sample has about 220,000 clones; 83% are singletons. Sequencing input: peripheral blood. This sequence originates from a woman aged 40 to 55 with active or convalescent COVID-19. V is TRBV5-6 and J is TRBJ2-3; 7 bases match TRBD2. The CDR3 is CASIRAGSGTDTQYF. DNA of the CDR3: TGTGCCAGCATAAGAGCGGGGTCCGGTACAGATACGCAGTATTTT.